This entry describes one TCR beta chain. The antigen is not known. These data are taken from a study of glioma-infiltrating T cells. Study-wide results and caveats: Non-neoplastic patients had below-expected tissue-blood divergence, while all gliomas exceeded expectation.

This CDR3 contains 16 residues. Trimming removed 4 bases from V and 13 bases from J; junction bases left unmatched: 14. Germline V lookup: CDR1 LGHDT, CDR2 YNNKEL (reference sequence). The iRepertoire nested amplicon-rescue multiplex PCR amplified TCR alpha and beta CDR3s from RNA. A single record per CDR3 protein comes from TCRdb applying MiXCR to the multiplex PCR reads. The sample holds approximately 190,000 distinct CDR3 sequences; over 30% are singletons and the top ten take 20%. The genes are TRBV3-1 and TRBJ2-1, with 12 positions matching TRBD2. The sequence came from a human donor with low-grade glioma or glioblastoma, undergoing nonglioma brain surgery, or in good health (not recorded which). The specimen sequenced was glioma tissue, nonneoplastic brain tissue, or PBMCs (not recorded which). The CDR3 nucleotides are TGTGCCAGCAGCCCGACTAGCGGGAGTATGGTGGGGCTCCAGTTCTTC. Translating it yields CASSPTSGSMVGLQFF.